The rows below give T cell receptor beta chains drawn from one sample of a study of T cells expressing NK-cell markers. Using the 5' RACE reads, TCRdb records one entry per CDR3 protein without DNA. Here the sample table reports about half a million distinct CDR3 sequences. The material sequenced was blood T cells: a sorted CD56 or NKG2C T cell subset, CD4+ or CD8+ T cells, or bulk PBMC T cells (not recorded which). The receptors derive from a woman in her fifties or sixties in good health. CDR3s include the opening cysteine and the closing phenylalanine or tryptophan. The order of the fields is V gene, J gene, CDR3 length, CDR3 protein.

V: TRBV7-9; J: TRBJ2-7; length: 16; CDR3: CASSRQEVLTPYEQYF
V: TRBV5-1; J: TRBJ1-2; length: 15; CDR3: CASSVAGTGVDGYTF
V: TRBV10-3; J: TRBJ1-1; length: 11; CDR3: CAISAREEAFF
V: TRBV12-3/TRBV12-4; J: TRBJ1-5; length: 15; CDR3: CASSLARTALGGQHF
V: TRBV11-2; J: TRBJ2-7; length: 15; CDR3: CASSSRLAKPYEQYF
V: TRBV25-1; J: TRBJ2-1; length: 17; CDR3: CASSEGTTRSSYNEQFF
V: TRBV7-6; J: TRBJ2-1; length: 13; CDR3: CASSFGTAAEQFF
V: TRBV7-8; J: TRBJ2-3; length: 20; CDR3: CASSFTSDREGLKGTDTQYF
V: TRBV20-1; J: TRBJ2-4; length: 15; CDR3: CSATKRGGSKNIQYF
V: TRBV5-1; J: TRBJ1-2; length: 16; CDR3: CASSVIPGQGSYGYTF
V: TRBV3-1; J: TRBJ2-7; length: 14; CDR3: CASSQGGGTYEQYF
V: TRBV5-1; J: TRBJ1-1; length: 15; CDR3: CASSSETGANTEAFF
V: TRBV7-9; J: TRBJ2-1; length: 14; CDR3: CASSRGTGYNEQFF
V: TRBV5-1; J: TRBJ2-1; length: 16; CDR3: CASSLAGVWLSNEQFF
V: TRBV5-1; J: TRBJ2-3; length: 16; CDR3: CASSLGQIASTDTQYF
V: TRBV5-1; J: TRBJ2-3; length: 15; CDR3: CASSIRLKHTDTQYF
V: TRBV2; J: TRBJ2-7; length: 13; CDR3: CARTSGSSYEQYF
V: TRBV3-1; J: TRBJ2-3; length: 15; CDR3: CASSQDQGSTDTQYF
V: TRBV20-1; J: TRBJ2-1; length: 14; CDR3: CSARGEDSGRARFF
V: TRBV5-1; J: TRBJ2-2; length: 18; CDR3: CASSLQGTRLTFTGELFF
V: TRBV12-3/TRBV12-4; J: TRBJ2-6; length: 15; CDR3: CASSLRGVGANVLTF
V: TRBV6-6; J: TRBJ1-5; length: 12; CDR3: CASKQPDQPQHF
V: TRBV12-3/TRBV12-4; J: TRBJ2-6; length: 18; CDR3: CASSTGTGHGGGANVLTF
V: TRBV25-1; J: TRBJ2-3; length: 15; CDR3: CASSTRDFSRGTQYF
V: TRBV29-1; J: TRBJ2-1; length: 13; CDR3: CSGHSRDYNEQFF
V: TRBV14; J: TRBJ1-1; length: 14; CDR3: CASSPLRDGTEAFF
V: TRBV12-3/TRBV12-4; J: TRBJ2-2; length: 16; CDR3: CASSLKQGSGTGELFF
V: TRBV5-1; J: TRBJ2-1; length: 14; CDR3: CASSRSQGEDEQFF
V: TRBV3-1; J: TRBJ1-4; length: 15; CDR3: CASSEGLSPNEKLFF
V: TRBV12-3/TRBV12-4; J: TRBJ2-6; length: 17; CDR3: CASSLDRQSSGANVLTF
V: TRBV28; J: TRBJ2-1; length: 13; CDR3: CASSALGPNEQFF
V: TRBV5-1; J: TRBJ2-5; length: 14; CDR3: CASSLDGEIGTQYF
V: TRBV4-1; J: TRBJ2-3; length: 17; CDR3: CASSQDWGGSSTDTQYF
V: TRBV20-1; J: TRBJ2-5; length: 15; CDR3: CSARVPAGGVETQYF
V: TRBV20-1; J: TRBJ2-1; length: 12; CDR3: CAGTSNYNEQFF
V: TRBV4-1; J: TRBJ2-7; length: 14; CDR3: CASSQAPGLDEQYF